Listed below are T cell receptor beta chains from one sample, sequenced in a study of a mutant IDH1 vaccine in newly diagnosed glioma. Using immunoSEQ multiplex PCR, the repertoire was profiled, and TCRdb retains in-frame clones only, with some absent. The table lists 90,000 to 95,000 clones, approximately 83% of them singletons. The material sequenced was PBMCs, taken from a glioma patient treated with radiotherapy, temozolomide or both. These receptors were collected from a woman aged 45-65 years with glioma. Each CDR3 is given with its conserved first and last residue. D genes are given only for firm matches. Not all rows give a size; the values are once, few, many and, for expanded clones, a class.

CASSLDGARANSPLHF TGTGCCAGCAGCTTGGACGGCGCGAGGGCGAATTCACCCCTCCACTTT TRBJ1-6 NA TRBV7-9 NA 16
CASSITVTGPPPFF TGTGCCAGCAGTATAACCGTAACCGGGCCCCCCCCTTTCTTT TRBJ1-1 NA TRBV28 NA 14
CAISEGLAGGQETQYF TGTGCCATCAGTGAGGGACTAGCGGGGGGCCAAGAGACCCAGTACTTC TRBJ2-5 TRBD2 TRBV10-3 once 16
CSVVGRAYEQYF TGCAGCGTTGTAGGGAGGGCCTACGAGCAGTACTTC TRBJ2-7 TRBD2 TRBV29-1 once 12
CSVEKKWGETQYF TGCAGCGTTGAAAAGAAATGGGGAGAGACCCAGTACTTC TRBJ2-5 NA TRBV29-1 NA 13
CASKKGQGATEAFF TGTGCCAGCAAGAAGGGACAGGGGGCTACTGAAGCTTTCTTT TRBJ1-1 TRBD1 TRBV2 once 14
CASSQENRGFYEQYF TGTGCCAGCAGCCAAGAAAACAGGGGGTTCTACGAGCAGTACTTC TRBJ2-7 TRBD1 TRBV14 NA 15
CASSPGLAGAHHSYEQYF TGTGCCAGTAGTCCCGGACTAGCGGGGGCCCATCACTCCTACGAGCAGTACTTC TRBJ2-7 TRBD2 TRBV19 NA 18
CASSERGGQSSYNEQFF TGTGCCAGCAGTGAAAGGGGGGGGCAGAGCTCCTACAATGAGCAGTTCTTC TRBJ2-1 NA TRBV2 NA 17
CASSPTGGFMNTEAFF TGTGCCAGCAGCCCGACAGGGGGTTTCATGAACACTGAAGCTTTCTTT TRBJ1-1 TRBD1 TRBV5-4 NA 16
CASSLYGQASRGYTF TGTGCCAGCAGCTTGTACGGACAGGCCTCGCGTGGCTACACCTTC TRBJ1-2 TRBD1 TRBV5-4 NA 15
CASRVGQGEEKLFF TGCGCCAGCAGGGTAGGACAGGGAGAGGAAAAACTGTTTTTT TRBJ1-4 TRBD1 TRBV5-1 few 14
CASRTSGGGSYEQYF TGTGCCAGCAGGACTAGCGGGGGGGGCTCCTACGAGCAGTACTTC TRBJ2-7 TRBD2 TRBV7-9 NA 15
CASSVGSGHQSTDTQYF TGTGCCAGCAGCGTAGGGTCAGGGCACCAGAGCACAGATACGCAGTATTTT TRBJ2-3 NA TRBV9 once 17
CASSMGGPNYGYTF TGTGCCAGTAGTATGGGAGGGCCTAACTATGGCTACACCTTC TRBJ1-2 NA TRBV19 NA 14
CASSIGGGSQRGQHF TGTGCCAGTAGTATAGGGGGTGGCTCTCAGAGGGGCCAGCATTTT TRBJ1-5 NA TRBV19 NA 15
CASSQGRGTYEQYF TGCGCCAGCAGCCAAGGGCGAGGGACCTACGAGCAGTACTTC TRBJ2-7 NA TRBV4-1 NA 14
CATLGEHGYTF TGTGCCACCTTGGGGGAGCATGGCTACACCTTC TRBJ1-2 NA TRBV19 few 11
CASSYDRVGNTIYF TGTGCCAGCAGCTACGACAGGGTCGGAAACACCATATATTTT TRBJ1-3 TRBD1 TRBV7-9 NA 14
CASGFGGPNTEAFF TGTGCTAGTGGTTTTGGGGGGCCGAACACTGAAGCTTTCTTT TRBJ1-1 NA TRBV12-5 NA 14